This TCR beta chain was captured in a study of blood T cell repertoires in COVID-19. Study background: T cells, B-cell-depleted T cells, or PBMCs provided the cDNA or gDNA that served as material.

Trimming cost V 5 bases and J 7 bases; bases outside gene matches: 3. The length of the CDR3 is 12 residues. Germline lookup yields CDR1 MDHEN and CDR2 SYDVKM. Sequencing used immunoSEQ multiplex PCR; TCRdb keeps in-frame clones, though not all of them. The table includes fewer than 350,000 clones, under 95% detected once. Individuals drawn from about 26 US areas were roughly 18 to 95 years old. Participant-given clinical history determined each cohort assignment. Someone with COVID-19 had been met by exposed participants within 2 weeks before study entry. The source is a middle-aged man who had been exposed to COVID-19. The sequenced sample consisted of PBMCs or T cells enriched from blood (not recorded which). This rearrangement joins TRBV28 to TRBJ1-2; 8 positions agree with TRBD1. CDR3 sequence: CASSTQGGGYTF. The DNA of the CDR3 is TGTGCCAGCAGTACACAGGGGGGTGGCTACACCTTC.